Below are 20 T cell receptor beta chains sequenced from a single sample in a study of blood T cell repertoires in COVID-19. Clones were read by immunoSEQ multiplex PCR, and TCRdb kept only the in-frame ones, dropping some. The sample carries 110,000 or so clones, around 85% recorded once. The sequenced sample consisted of peripheral blood. The receptors were gathered from a man aged 50-60 years with acute or convalescent COVID-19.

The gene calls are TRBV10-2 and TRBJ1-2; the match to TRBD1 covers 8 bases. The germline V gene encodes CDR1 WSHSY and CDR2 SAAADI. V dropped 3 bases and J dropped 6; count of bases not matched to a gene: 3. The CDR3 is made up of 13 amino acids. DNA of the CDR3: TGCGCCAGCAGTGACCGGACAGGGAATGGCTACACCTTC. As protein: CASSDRTGNGYTF.

Comment on this clone: This sample also contains other DNA sequences that code for the same CDR3. The J gene is TRBJ1-4, the V gene TRBV28, with D maybe TRBD1 (5 bases). Trimming removed 6 bases at V and 2 bases at J, with 10 bases between. The CDR3 consists of 14 residues. Germline CDR1 reads MDHEN; CDR2 reads SYDVKM. The CDR3 DNA reads as TGTGCCAGCAGCCCCCCAGGGACTAATGAAAAACTGTTTTTT. Its protein is CASSPPGTNEKLFF.

The CDR3 loop is CAWEERGVNTGELFF. The CDR3 nucleotides read TGTGCCTGGGAAGAGCGGGGGGTGAACACCGGGGAGCTGTTTTTT. This sequence joins TRBV30 and TRBJ2-2; 9 nucleotides line up with TRBD2. Germline CDR1 GTSNPN, CDR2 SVGIG (reference sequence). Trimming cost V 5 bases and J 1 base; bases outside gene matches: 5. This CDR3 has 15 amino acids.

CDR3 region: CASSLSITSGDLYEQYF. In DNA, the CDR3 is TGTGCCAGCAGCTTATCTATCACTAGCGGGGATCTCTACGAGCAGTACTTC. The V call is TRBV7-8, the J call TRBJ2-7; TRBD2 aligns across 10 bases. Germline loops: CDR1 SGHVS, CDR2 FQNEAQ. The CDR3 covers 17 residues. V lost 2 bases and J lost 3; bases outside the gene matches: 10.

The chain links TRBV27 to TRBJ1-1; D might be TRBD1 (6 bases). V was cut by 5 bases and J by 4 bases, with 14 bases left in between. CDR1 and CDR2 from the germline V gene are MNHEY and SMNVEV (reference sequence). The CDR3 spans 14 residues. CDR3 DNA sequence: TGTGCCAGCAGTCCCAGGGGAATAGGCACTGAAGCTTTCTTT. Its translation: CASSPRGIGTEAFF.

The V call is TRBV12-3 or TRBV12-4, the J call TRBJ1-1, with D unresolved. V was clipped by 4 bases and J by 7 bases, with 10 bases between them. The CDR3 spans 12 residues. CDR3 amino acids: CASSYEEREAFF. The CDR3, as DNA: TGTGCCAGCAGTTACGAAGAGCGTGAAGCTTTCTTT.

The chain links TRBV11-3 to TRBJ2-3; a possible D gene is TRBD2 (6 bases). The V gene lost 6 bases and the J gene lost 5 bases, with 6 bases spanning the gap. The CDR3 is 11 residues long. CDR1 is SGHNT and CDR2 is YENEEA in the germline V gene. In DNA form, the CDR3 reads TGTGCCAGCAGGCGGGGAGATACGCAGTATTTT. Amino acid sequence: CASRRGDTQYF.

The chain has TRBV6-6 and TRBJ1-1; possible D gene TRBD1, 6 bases. Germline CDR1 is MNHNY and CDR2 is SVGAGI (reference sequence). V lost 5 bases and J lost 1, with 8 bases in between. CDR3 length equals 13 residues. The CDR3 here is CASSLRGNTEAFF. The CDR3 DNA follows: TGTGCCAGCAGTCTCAGGGGGAACACTGAAGCTTTCTTT.

The chain recombines TRBV6-5 with TRBJ1-1; D is possibly TRBD1 (5 bases). The CDR3 length is 13 residues. Between the trimmed V and J ends, which lost 2 bases and 5 bases, there was a span of 9 bases. CDR1 and CDR2 from the germline V gene are MNHEY and SVGAGI. CDR3 nucleotides: TGTGCCAGCAGTTACGTGGGGGGGACTGAAGCTTTCTTT. It specifies CASSYVGGTEAFF.

J is TRBJ1-5 and V is TRBV19; weak D call: TRBD1 (5 bases). This CDR3 is built from 17 residues. Germline CDR1 reads LNHDA; CDR2 reads SQIVND (reference sequence). The V end was cut by 1 base, the J end by 3 bases, with 16 bases between. CDR3 protein: CASSIAPPDSHNQPQHF. CDR3 nucleotide sequence: TGTGCCAGTAGTATAGCCCCCCCCGACAGTCACAATCAGCCCCAGCATTTT.

This chain connects TRBV6-6 to TRBJ1-1; D is undetermined. Per the germline V gene, CDR1 is MNHNY and CDR2 is SVGAGI (reference sequence). Deletions cut 5 bases from V and 0 bases from J, with 10 bases between. This CDR3 has 14 amino acids. CDR3: CASSPRVMNTEAFF. In nucleotides, the CDR3 is TGTGCCAGCAGTCCACGGGTGATGAACACTGAAGCTTTCTTT.

The gene calls are TRBV7-2 and TRBJ1-3; D is uncertain. The CDR3 runs 14 residues. Germline V CDR1 and CDR2: SGHTA, FQGNSA. Trimming took off 1 base at V and 4 bases at J, with 8 bases between the two ends. The CDR3 sequence is CASSLGQAGNTIYF. For the CDR3, the DNA is TGTGCCAGCAGCTTAGGGCAGGCAGGAAACACCATATATTTT.

This chain connects TRBV29-1 to TRBJ1-1, with 7 nucleotides matching TRBD1. V dropped 3 bases and J dropped 1; count of bases not matched to a gene: 2. The CDR3 loop spans 13 amino acids. Germline V gene lookup returns CDR1 SQVTM and CDR2 ANQGSEA. CDR3 coding DNA: TGCAGCGTTGATCAGGGGGGGAACACTGAAGCTTTCTTT. Translating gives CSVDQGGNTEAFF.

This chain joins TRBV19 and TRBJ1-3, with D perhaps matching TRBD1 (6 bases). Trimming removed 5 bases at V and 4 bases at J, with 12 bases between. CDR1 and CDR2 from the germline V gene are LNHDA and SQIVND (reference sequence). This CDR3 region has 14 residues. CDR3 region: CASSVRTDGNTIYF. In nucleotides, the CDR3 is TGTGCCAGTAGTGTTCGGACAGACGGAAACACCATATATTTT.

The chain is built from TRBV6-1 and TRBJ1-6; D gene ambiguous. The germline V and J ends were trimmed by 0 bases and 8 bases, with 14 bases remaining between them. From germline, CDR1 is MNHNS and CDR2 SASEGT. The CDR3 is made up of 16 amino acids. CDR3 bases: TGTGCCAGCAGTGAAGCGCTTGGAGGGAGAGATTCACCCCTCCACTTT. This translates into CASSEALGGRDSPLHF.

This chain joins TRBV3-1 (or the pseudogene TRBV3-2) and TRBJ1-2; D ambiguous. Trimming removed 0 bases at V and 5 bases at J, with 4 bases between. Germline V gene lookup returns CDR1 LGHDT and CDR2 YNNKEL (reference sequence). The CDR3 extends over 12 amino acids. The CDR3 loop reads CASSQERYGYTF. DNA for the CDR3: TGTGCCAGCAGCCAAGAGCGATATGGCTACACCTTC.

This chain connects TRBV3-1 (or the pseudogene TRBV3-2) to TRBJ2-5, with TRBD2 as a possible D gene (5 bases). Looked up from germline, CDR1 is LGHDT and CDR2 is YNNKEL (reference sequence). The length of the CDR3 is 13 residues. Trimming shortened V by 4 bases and J by 4 bases, and 10 bases separated the two germline ends. The CDR3 DNA follows: TGTGCCAGCAGCCCGCTAGCAAGAGAGACCCAGTACTTC. This sequence encodes CASSPLARETQYF.

CDR3 sequence reads: CASRPTGTVHGYTF. CDR3 coding DNA: TGTGCCAGCAGACCAACCGGGACAGTCCATGGCTACACCTTC. The rearrangement links TRBV6-5 to TRBJ1-2, with 7 nucleotides matching TRBD1. Germline CDR1 is MNHEY and CDR2 is SVGAGI. Losses at the gene ends were 6 bases for V and 6 bases for J; bases not matched to a gene: 10. The CDR3 has 14 residues.

The CDR3 loop is CASSLALGQGYEQYF. The CDR3 nucleotides are TGCGCCAGCAGCTTGGCCTTAGGACAGGGATACGAGCAGTACTTC. This chain joins TRBV5-1 and TRBJ2-7, with 8 positions matching TRBD1. V gave up 0 bases and J gave up 4 bases; unmatched junction bases: 6. The germline V gene has CDR1 SGHRS and CDR2 YFSETQ. The CDR3 runs to 15 residues.

V is TRBV3-1 (or the pseudogene TRBV3-2) and J is TRBJ1-2; D call uncertain. The germline CDR1 and CDR2 sequences are LGHDT and YNNKEL (reference sequence). The germline V and J ends were trimmed by 4 bases and 7 bases, with 10 bases remaining between them. This CDR3 has 12 amino acids. CDR3 DNA: TGTGCCAGCAGCCGTACGGAGGGTGGCTACACCTTC. Translating it yields CASSRTEGGYTF.